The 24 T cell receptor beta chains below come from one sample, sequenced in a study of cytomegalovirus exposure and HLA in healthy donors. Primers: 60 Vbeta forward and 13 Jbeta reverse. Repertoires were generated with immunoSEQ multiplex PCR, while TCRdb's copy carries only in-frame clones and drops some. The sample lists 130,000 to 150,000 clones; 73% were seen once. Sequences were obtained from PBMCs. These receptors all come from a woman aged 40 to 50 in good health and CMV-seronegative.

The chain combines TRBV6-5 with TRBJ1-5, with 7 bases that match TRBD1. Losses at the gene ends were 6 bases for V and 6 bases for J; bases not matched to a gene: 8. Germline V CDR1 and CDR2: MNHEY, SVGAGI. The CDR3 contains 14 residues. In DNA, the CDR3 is TGTGCCAGCAGCTACAGGGGAGGGGTTCAGCCCCAGCATTTT. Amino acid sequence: CASSYRGGVQPQHF.

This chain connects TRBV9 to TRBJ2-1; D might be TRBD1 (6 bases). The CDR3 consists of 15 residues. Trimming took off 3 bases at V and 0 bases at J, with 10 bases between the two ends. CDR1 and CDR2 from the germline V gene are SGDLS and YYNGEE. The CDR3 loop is CASSARDNSYNEQFF. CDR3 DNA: TGTGCCAGCAGCGCTCGGGACAACTCCTACAATGAGCAGTTCTTC.

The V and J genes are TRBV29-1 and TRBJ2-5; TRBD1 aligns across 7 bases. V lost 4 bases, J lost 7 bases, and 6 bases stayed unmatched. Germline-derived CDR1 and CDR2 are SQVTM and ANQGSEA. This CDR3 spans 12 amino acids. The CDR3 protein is CSVGGGEGTQYF. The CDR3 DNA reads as TGCAGCGTTGGAGGGGGCGAGGGGACCCAGTACTTC.

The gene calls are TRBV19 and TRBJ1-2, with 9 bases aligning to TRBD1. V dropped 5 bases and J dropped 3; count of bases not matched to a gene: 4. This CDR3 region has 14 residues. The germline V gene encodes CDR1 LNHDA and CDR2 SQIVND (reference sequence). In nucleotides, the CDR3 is TGTGCCAGTAGTGAGGACAGGGGACACTATGGCTACACCTTC. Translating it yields CASSEDRGHYGYTF.

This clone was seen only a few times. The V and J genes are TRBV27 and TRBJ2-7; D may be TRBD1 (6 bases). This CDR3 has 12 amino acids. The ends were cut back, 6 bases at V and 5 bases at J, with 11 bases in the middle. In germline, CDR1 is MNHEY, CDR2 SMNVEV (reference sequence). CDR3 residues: CASSLNRDEQYF. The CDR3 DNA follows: TGTGCCAGCAGCCTGAACAGGGACGAGCAGTACTTC.

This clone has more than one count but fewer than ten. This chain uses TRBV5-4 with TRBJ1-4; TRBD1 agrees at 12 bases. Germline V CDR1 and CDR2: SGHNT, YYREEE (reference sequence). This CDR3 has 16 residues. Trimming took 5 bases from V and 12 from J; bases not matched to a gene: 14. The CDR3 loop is CASSPYAGQGAGELFF. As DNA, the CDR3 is TGTGCCAGCAGTCCCTACGCGGGACAGGGGGCTGGGGAACTGTTTTTT.

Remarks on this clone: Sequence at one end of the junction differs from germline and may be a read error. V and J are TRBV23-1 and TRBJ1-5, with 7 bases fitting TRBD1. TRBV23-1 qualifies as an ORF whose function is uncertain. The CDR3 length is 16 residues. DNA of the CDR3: TGCGCCGGCAGTCAACGGGCAGGGGGTAGCAATCAGCCCCAGCATTTT. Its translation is CAGSQRAGGSNQPQHF.

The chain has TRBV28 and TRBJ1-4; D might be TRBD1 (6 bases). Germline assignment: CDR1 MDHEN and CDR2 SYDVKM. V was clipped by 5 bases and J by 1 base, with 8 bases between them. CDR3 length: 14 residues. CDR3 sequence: CASSIQGTNEKLFF. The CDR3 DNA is TGTGCCAGCAGTATACAGGGAACTAATGAAAAACTGTTTTTT. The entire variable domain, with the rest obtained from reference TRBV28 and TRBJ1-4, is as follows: DVKVTQSSRYLVKRTGEKVFLECVQDMDHENMFWYRQDPGLGLRLIYFSYDVKMKEKGDIPEGYSVSREKKERFSLILESASTNQTSMYLCASSIQGTNEKLFFGSGTQLSVL.

The CDR3 loop reads CASSEGEANTEAFF. The CDR3 nucleotides read TGTGCCAGCAGTGAAGGGGAGGCGAACACTGAAGCTTTCTTT. J is TRBJ1-1 and V is TRBV2; unclear D gene. Germline CDR1 SNHLY, CDR2 FYNNEI. V lost 1 base to trimming and J lost 1 base, with 7 bases between them. This CDR3 is 14 amino acids long.

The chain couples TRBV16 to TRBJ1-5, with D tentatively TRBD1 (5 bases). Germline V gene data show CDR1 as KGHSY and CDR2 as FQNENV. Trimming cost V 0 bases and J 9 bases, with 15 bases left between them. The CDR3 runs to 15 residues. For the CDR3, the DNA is TGTGCCAGCAGCCAATCGCAGGGATTTTTATCGCCCCAGCATTTT. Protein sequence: CASSQSQGFLSPQHF.

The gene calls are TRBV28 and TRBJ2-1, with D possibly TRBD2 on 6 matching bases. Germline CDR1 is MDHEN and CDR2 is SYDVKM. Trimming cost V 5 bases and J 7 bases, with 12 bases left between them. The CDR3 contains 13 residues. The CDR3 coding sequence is TGTGCCAGCAGTCGGATAGCGGTAAATGAGCAGTTCTTC. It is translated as CASSRIAVNEQFF.

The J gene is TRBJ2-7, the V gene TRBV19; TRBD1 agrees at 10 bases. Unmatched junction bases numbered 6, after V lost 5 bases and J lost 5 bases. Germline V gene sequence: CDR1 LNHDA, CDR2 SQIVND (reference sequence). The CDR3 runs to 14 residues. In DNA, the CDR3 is TGTGCCAGTAGTTCGGGACAGGGGAGAGACGAGCAGTACTTC. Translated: CASSSGQGRDEQYF.

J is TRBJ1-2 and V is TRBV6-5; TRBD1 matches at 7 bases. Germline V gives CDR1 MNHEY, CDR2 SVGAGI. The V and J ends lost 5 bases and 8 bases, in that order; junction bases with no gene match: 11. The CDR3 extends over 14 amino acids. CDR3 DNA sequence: TGTGCCAGCAGTCAGCAGGGGGGCAGAGGAGGCTACACCTTC. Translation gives CASSQQGGRGGYTF.

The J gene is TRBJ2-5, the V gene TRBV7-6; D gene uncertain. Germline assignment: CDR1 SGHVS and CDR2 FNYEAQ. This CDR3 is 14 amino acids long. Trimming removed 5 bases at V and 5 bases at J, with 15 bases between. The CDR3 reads CASSRVPSVETQYF. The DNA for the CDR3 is TGTGCCAGCAGCCGTGTCCCATCAGTGGAGACCCAGTACTTC.

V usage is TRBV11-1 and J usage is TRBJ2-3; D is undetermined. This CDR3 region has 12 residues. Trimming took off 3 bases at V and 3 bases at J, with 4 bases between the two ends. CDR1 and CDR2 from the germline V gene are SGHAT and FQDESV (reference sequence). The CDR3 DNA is TGTGCCAGCAGCTTCGGTACAGATACGCAGTATTTT. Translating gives CASSFGTDTQYF.

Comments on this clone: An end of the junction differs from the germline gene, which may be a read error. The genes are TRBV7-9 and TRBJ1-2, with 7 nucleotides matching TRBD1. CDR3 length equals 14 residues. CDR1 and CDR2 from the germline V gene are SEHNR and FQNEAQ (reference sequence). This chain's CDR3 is CSSSRGQSNYGYTF. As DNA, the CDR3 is TGTTCCAGCAGCCGGGGACAGTCTAACTATGGCTACACCTTC.

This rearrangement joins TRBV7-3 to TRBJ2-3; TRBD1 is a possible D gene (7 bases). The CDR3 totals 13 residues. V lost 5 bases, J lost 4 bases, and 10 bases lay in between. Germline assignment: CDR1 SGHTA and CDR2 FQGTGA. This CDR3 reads CASSARGADTQYF. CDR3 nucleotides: TGTGCCAGCAGCGCCAGGGGGGCAGATACGCAGTATTTT.

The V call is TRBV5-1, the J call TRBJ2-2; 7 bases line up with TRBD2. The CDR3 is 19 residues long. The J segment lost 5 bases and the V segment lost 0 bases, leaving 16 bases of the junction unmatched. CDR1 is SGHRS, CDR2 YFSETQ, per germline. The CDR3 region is CASSLGWTRITVGTGELFF. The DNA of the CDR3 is TGCGCCAGCAGCTTGGGATGGACTAGAATTACGGTTGGGACCGGGGAGCTGTTTTTT.

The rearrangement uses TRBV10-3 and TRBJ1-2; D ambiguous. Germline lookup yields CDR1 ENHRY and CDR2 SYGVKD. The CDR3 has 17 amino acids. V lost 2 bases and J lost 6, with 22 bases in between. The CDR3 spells CAISEDTDLPTDDGYTF. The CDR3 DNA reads TGTGCCATCAGTGAGGACACCGACCTTCCTACAGATGATGGCTACACCTTC.

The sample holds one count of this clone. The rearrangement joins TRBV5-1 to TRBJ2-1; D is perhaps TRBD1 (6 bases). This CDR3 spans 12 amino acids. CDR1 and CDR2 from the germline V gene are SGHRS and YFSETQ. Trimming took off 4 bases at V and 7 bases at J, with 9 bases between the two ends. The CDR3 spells CASSIGQNEQFF. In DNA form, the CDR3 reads TGCGCCAGCAGCATAGGACAGAATGAGCAGTTCTTC.

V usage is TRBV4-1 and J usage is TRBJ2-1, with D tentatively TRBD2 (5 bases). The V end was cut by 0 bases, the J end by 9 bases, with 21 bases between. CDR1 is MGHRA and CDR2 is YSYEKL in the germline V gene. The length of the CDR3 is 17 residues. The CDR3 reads CASSQDSNPGGPFEQFF. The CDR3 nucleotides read TGCGCCAGCAGCCAAGATAGCAACCCCGGCGGGCCGTTTGAGCAGTTCTTC.

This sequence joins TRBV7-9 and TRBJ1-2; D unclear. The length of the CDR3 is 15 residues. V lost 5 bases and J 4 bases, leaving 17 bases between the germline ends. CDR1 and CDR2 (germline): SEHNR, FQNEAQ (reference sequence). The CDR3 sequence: CASSLGGTGIYGYTF. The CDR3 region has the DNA TGTGCCAGCAGCCTAGGAGGTACGGGAATCTATGGCTACACCTTC.

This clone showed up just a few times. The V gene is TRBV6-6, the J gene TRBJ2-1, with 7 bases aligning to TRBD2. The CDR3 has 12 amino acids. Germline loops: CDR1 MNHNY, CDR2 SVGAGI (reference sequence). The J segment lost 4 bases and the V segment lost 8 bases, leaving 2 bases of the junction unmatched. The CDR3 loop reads CASGDYYNEQFF. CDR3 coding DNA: TGTGCCAGCGGGGACTATTACAATGAGCAGTTCTTC.

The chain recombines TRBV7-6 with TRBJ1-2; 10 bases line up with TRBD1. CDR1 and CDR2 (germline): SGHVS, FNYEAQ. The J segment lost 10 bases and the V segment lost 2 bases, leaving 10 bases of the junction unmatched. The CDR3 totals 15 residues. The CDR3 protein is CASSLLPSGQGSYTF. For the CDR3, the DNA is TGTGCCAGCAGCTTATTACCTTCGGGACAGGGGTCCTACACCTTC.